This is a list of T cell receptor beta chains from one sample in a study of early T cells in non-severe SARS-CoV-2 infection. TCRdb fed the 5' RACE reads into MiXCR, producing one record per CDR3 protein. The sample carries under 45,000 distinct CDR3 sequences, around 9.9% recorded once. Material: whole blood. Receptors originate from an adult who was a healthcare worker with PCR-confirmed SARS-CoV-2 infection or an uninfected control (not recorded which). Each CDR3 is given with its conserved first and last residue. A D gene is named only where the DNA matches it firmly. Expanded clones are given a class, and other clones once, few, many or no size at all.

clone_size: medium-sized; j_call: TRBJ2-2; v_call: TRBV2; d_call: -; cdr3_aa: CASSPEPSFGELFF; cdr3_nt: TGTGCCAGCTCCCCGGAGCCGTCGTTCGGGGAGCTGTTTTTT
clone_size: few; j_call: TRBJ2-5; v_call: TRBV18; d_call: -; cdr3_aa: CASSPGQAGETQYF; cdr3_nt: TGTGCCAGCTCACCCGGACAGGCGGGGGAGACCCAGTACTTC
clone_size: few; j_call: TRBJ2-3; v_call: TRBV7-2; d_call: -; cdr3_aa: CASSLMGVKDTQYF; cdr3_nt: TGTGCCAGCAGCTTAATGGGGGTGAAAGATACGCAGTATTTT
clone_size: few; j_call: TRBJ2-4; v_call: TRBV2; d_call: TRBD2; cdr3_aa: CASSDTAGGTRTQYF; cdr3_nt: TGTGCCAGCAGTGATACGGCGGGGGGGACTAGAACTCAGTACTTC
clone_size: -; j_call: TRBJ2-1; v_call: TRBV11-2; d_call: -; cdr3_aa: CASSRYGTRDYNEQFF; cdr3_nt: TGTGCCAGCAGCCGTTACGGGACCAGGGATTACAATGAGCAGTTCTTC
clone_size: -; j_call: TRBJ2-7; v_call: TRBV11-2; d_call: TRBD2; cdr3_aa: CAIGGGAYEQYF; cdr3_nt: TGTGCCATTGGCGGGGGAGCCTACGAGCAGTACTTC
clone_size: -; j_call: TRBJ1-4; v_call: TRBV18; d_call: TRBD1; cdr3_aa: CASSLDRRGEKLFF; cdr3_nt: TGTGCCAGCTCACTGGACAGGAGAGGTGAAAAACTGTTTTTT
clone_size: -; j_call: TRBJ1-1; v_call: TRBV9; d_call: -; cdr3_aa: CASSGVDTEAFF; cdr3_nt: TGTGCCAGCAGCGGAGTCGACACTGAAGCTTTCTTT
clone_size: -; j_call: TRBJ2-5; v_call: TRBV12-3/TRBV12-4; d_call: -; cdr3_aa: CASSLVEGAQYF; cdr3_nt: TGTGCCAGCAGTTTGGTGGAGGGGGCCCAGTACTTC
clone_size: many; j_call: TRBJ1-4; v_call: TRBV7-2; d_call: -; cdr3_aa: CASSRLLGVNEKLFF; cdr3_nt: TGTGCCAGCAGCCGCCTGTTGGGGGTTAATGAAAAACTGTTTTTT
clone_size: few; j_call: TRBJ1-2; v_call: TRBV9; d_call: -; cdr3_aa: CASSGTGFYGYTF; cdr3_nt: TGTGCCAGCAGCGGAACAGGATTCTATGGCTACACCTTC
clone_size: -; j_call: TRBJ2-1; v_call: TRBV20-1; d_call: -; cdr3_aa: CSARDRLVPTNEQFF; cdr3_nt: TGCAGTGCTAGAGACAGGTTGGTCCCTACCAATGAGCAGTTCTTC
clone_size: many; j_call: TRBJ2-3; v_call: TRBV7-9; d_call: -; cdr3_aa: CATIQGGGGRADTQYF; cdr3_nt: TGTGCCACCATCCAAGGGGGAGGGGGCCGCGCAGATACGCAGTATTTT
clone_size: -; j_call: TRBJ2-3; v_call: TRBV2; d_call: -; cdr3_aa: CASSGYKTDTQYF; cdr3_nt: TGTGCCAGCAGTGGGTACAAGACAGATACGCAGTATTTT
clone_size: -; j_call: TRBJ2-5; v_call: TRBV19; d_call: TRBD2; cdr3_aa: CASSRLGAGEETQYF; cdr3_nt: TGTGCCAGTAGTCGCCTTGGAGCGGGGGAAGAGACCCAGTACTTC
clone_size: many; j_call: TRBJ2-7; v_call: TRBV20-1; d_call: TRBD2; cdr3_aa: CSARGLAFSYEQYF; cdr3_nt: TGCAGTGCTCGCGGACTAGCGTTTTCCTACGAGCAGTACTTC
clone_size: -; j_call: TRBJ2-7; v_call: TRBV20-1; d_call: -; cdr3_aa: CSAFDRRASYEQYF; cdr3_nt: TGCAGTGCATTTGACCGAAGAGCATCCTACGAGCAGTACTTC
clone_size: -; j_call: TRBJ2-7; v_call: TRBV9; d_call: -; cdr3_aa: CASSVGDGLYEQYF; cdr3_nt: TGTGCCAGCAGCGTAGGGGACGGCCTATACGAGCAGTACTTC
clone_size: few; j_call: TRBJ1-5; v_call: TRBV27; d_call: -; cdr3_aa: CASSVRESQPQHF; cdr3_nt: TGTGCCAGCTCTGTCAGGGAAAGTCAGCCCCAGCATTTT
clone_size: few; j_call: TRBJ2-1; v_call: TRBV7-6; d_call: -; cdr3_aa: CASAGDNEQFF; cdr3_nt: TGTGCCAGCGCCGGGGACAATGAGCAGTTCTTC
clone_size: few; j_call: TRBJ2-7; v_call: TRBV7-2; d_call: -; cdr3_aa: CASSPIGTITYYEQYF; cdr3_nt: TGTGCCAGCAGCCCTATTGGGACCATTACGTACTACGAGCAGTACTTC
clone_size: many; j_call: TRBJ1-6; v_call: TRBV27; d_call: -; cdr3_aa: CASSHGTTSSYNSPLHF; cdr3_nt: TGTGCCAGCAGTCATGGGACAACAAGCTCCTATAATTCACCCCTCCACTTT
clone_size: -; j_call: TRBJ1-5; v_call: TRBV20-1; d_call: -; cdr3_aa: CSASPYSSNQPQHF; cdr3_nt: TGCAGTGCTAGCCCATACTCAAGCAATCAGCCCCAGCATTTT
clone_size: many; j_call: TRBJ1-5; v_call: TRBV11-3; d_call: -; cdr3_aa: CASSRSGQPQHF; cdr3_nt: TGTGCCAGCAGCCGATCGGGGCAGCCCCAGCATTTT
clone_size: many; j_call: TRBJ2-2; v_call: TRBV7-3; d_call: TRBD2; cdr3_aa: CASSLSSGTGELFF; cdr3_nt: TGTGCCAGCAGCTTATCTAGCGGCACCGGGGAGCTGTTTTTT
clone_size: -; j_call: TRBJ2-6; v_call: TRBV7-2; d_call: -; cdr3_aa: CASSEGTGANVLTF; cdr3_nt: TGTGCCAGCAGCGAGGGTACTGGGGCCAACGTCCTGACTTTC
clone_size: many; j_call: TRBJ1-6; v_call: TRBV6-1; d_call: TRBD1; cdr3_aa: CASSGQGGSPLHF; cdr3_nt: TGTGCCAGCAGCGGACAGGGAGGTTCACCCCTCCACTTT
clone_size: many; j_call: TRBJ2-6; v_call: TRBV3-2; d_call: -; cdr3_aa: CASSQESGDRGRTGANVLTF; cdr3_nt: TGTGCCAGCAGCCAAGAATCGGGAGACAGGGGGCGGACTGGGGCCAACGTCCTGACTTTC
clone_size: many; j_call: TRBJ2-7; v_call: TRBV19; d_call: TRBD1; cdr3_aa: CASSTAGTVTSYEQYF; cdr3_nt: TGTGCCAGTAGTACCGCAGGGACAGTTACCTCCTACGAGCAGTACTTC
clone_size: many; j_call: TRBJ2-2; v_call: TRBV19; d_call: TRBD1; cdr3_aa: CASSMDRGRDWTGELFF; cdr3_nt: TGTGCCAGTAGTATGGACAGGGGGCGAGATTGGACCGGGGAGCTGTTTTTT
clone_size: -; j_call: TRBJ1-2; v_call: TRBV6-6; d_call: -; cdr3_aa: CASNPPGDKNYGYTF; cdr3_nt: TGTGCCAGCAACCCTCCAGGGGATAAGAACTATGGCTACACCTTC
clone_size: -; j_call: TRBJ1-4; v_call: TRBV3-1; d_call: -; cdr3_aa: CASSQDSSARKLFF; cdr3_nt: TGTGCCAGCAGCCAAGATTCCTCCGCCCGAAAACTGTTTTTT
clone_size: -; j_call: TRBJ2-3; v_call: TRBV7-3; d_call: -; cdr3_aa: CASSFSAGSDTQYF; cdr3_nt: TGTGCCAGCAGCTTCTCCGCGGGCTCAGATACGCAGTATTTT
clone_size: few; j_call: TRBJ2-1; v_call: TRBV9; d_call: -; cdr3_aa: CASSVLGTRSYNEQFF; cdr3_nt: TGTGCCAGCAGCGTTCTGGGGACCCGCTCCTACAATGAGCAGTTCTTC
clone_size: -; j_call: TRBJ2-5; v_call: TRBV7-9; d_call: TRBD2; cdr3_aa: CASSLALTSGEETQYF; cdr3_nt: TGTGCCAGCAGCTTAGCGCTGACTAGCGGGGAAGAGACCCAGTACTTC
clone_size: many; j_call: TRBJ1-5; v_call: TRBV19; d_call: -; cdr3_aa: CASSIGNNQPQHF; cdr3_nt: TGTGCCAGTAGTATAGGGAACAATCAGCCCCAGCATTTT
clone_size: many; j_call: TRBJ2-3; v_call: TRBV3-1; d_call: -; cdr3_aa: CASSQDWAGDTQYF; cdr3_nt: TGTGCCAGCAGCCAAGATTGGGCTGGCGATACGCAGTATTTT
clone_size: many; j_call: TRBJ1-5; v_call: TRBV27; d_call: -; cdr3_aa: CASSLNSGGNQPQHF; cdr3_nt: TGTGCCAGCAGTTTAAACAGTGGTGGCAATCAGCCCCAGCATTTT
clone_size: -; j_call: TRBJ2-3; v_call: TRBV24-1; d_call: -; cdr3_aa: CATSDDSTDTQYF; cdr3_nt: TGTGCCACCAGTGACGACAGCACAGATACGCAGTATTTT
clone_size: -; j_call: TRBJ2-1; v_call: TRBV7-2; d_call: -; cdr3_aa: CASSLGGTYNEQFF; cdr3_nt: TGTGCCAGCAGCTTAGGAGGTACCTACAATGAGCAGTTCTTC
clone_size: -; j_call: TRBJ2-1; v_call: TRBV24-1; d_call: -; cdr3_aa: CATSERFGEQFF; cdr3_nt: TGTGCCACCAGTGAGAGGTTCGGTGAGCAGTTCTTC
clone_size: -; j_call: TRBJ2-2; v_call: TRBV7-3; d_call: TRBD1; cdr3_aa: CASSYRGPVELFF; cdr3_nt: TGTGCCAGCAGCTACAGGGGACCGGTTGAGCTGTTTTTT
clone_size: -; j_call: TRBJ2-1; v_call: TRBV7-2; d_call: TRBD1; cdr3_aa: CASSLRTGSGQFF; cdr3_nt: TGTGCCAGCAGCTTACGGACAGGATCGGGGCAGTTCTTC
clone_size: few; j_call: TRBJ2-3; v_call: TRBV27; d_call: TRBD1; cdr3_aa: CASSLGQGYTDTQYF; cdr3_nt: TGTGCCAGCAGTTTGGGACAGGGATACACAGATACGCAGTATTTT
clone_size: -; j_call: TRBJ1-5; v_call: TRBV10-3; d_call: TRBD1; cdr3_aa: CAISETGGSNQPQHF; cdr3_nt: TGTGCCATCAGTGAGACAGGGGGGAGCAATCAGCCCCAGCATTTT
clone_size: many; j_call: TRBJ2-2; v_call: TRBV18; d_call: -; cdr3_aa: CASSDGPSYTGELFF; cdr3_nt: TGTGCCAGCTCAGACGGGCCAAGTTACACCGGGGAGCTGTTTTTT
clone_size: -; j_call: TRBJ2-3; v_call: TRBV20-1; d_call: -; cdr3_aa: CSARPTHTGFTDTQYF; cdr3_nt: TGCAGTGCTAGACCCACACACACAGGATTCACAGATACGCAGTATTTT
clone_size: -; j_call: TRBJ2-4; v_call: TRBV29-1; d_call: -; cdr3_aa: CSVEARLAKNIQYF; cdr3_nt: TGCAGCGTTGAAGCCAGGTTGGCCAAAAACATTCAGTACTTC
clone_size: many; j_call: TRBJ1-5; v_call: TRBV6-6; d_call: -; cdr3_aa: CASSYATLLNQPQHF; cdr3_nt: TGTGCCAGCAGTTACGCGACACTCCTCAATCAGCCCCAGCATTTT
clone_size: many; j_call: TRBJ1-1; v_call: TRBV30; d_call: TRBD1; cdr3_aa: CAWKGQGNTEAFF; cdr3_nt: TGTGCCTGGAAGGGACAGGGGAACACTGAAGCTTTCTTT
clone_size: many; j_call: TRBJ1-1; v_call: TRBV25-1; d_call: -; cdr3_aa: CASSEFLGPNTEAFF; cdr3_nt: TGTGCCAGCAGTGAATTTCTTGGGCCGAACACTGAAGCTTTCTTT
clone_size: many; j_call: TRBJ2-5; v_call: TRBV20-1; d_call: -; cdr3_aa: CSARAGQLETQYF; cdr3_nt: TGCAGTGCTAGAGCTGGGCAGCTAGAGACCCAGTACTTC
clone_size: many; j_call: TRBJ2-3; v_call: TRBV7-9; d_call: -; cdr3_aa: CASSSRDRRTDTQYF; cdr3_nt: TGTGCCAGCAGCTCACGGGACCGCCGCACAGATACGCAGTATTTT
clone_size: many; j_call: TRBJ2-5; v_call: TRBV9; d_call: TRBD1; cdr3_aa: CASSPTGGWETQYF; cdr3_nt: TGTGCCAGCAGCCCCACAGGGGGCTGGGAGACCCAGTACTTC